The sequence of this T cell receptor (beta chain) was determined in a study of T cells in Graves' hyperthyroidism and ophthalmopathy. Study-wide results and limits: Among clonotypes expanded in thyroid above 0.001, most were also found in blood.

There were TCR beta CDR3 regions amplified from RNA transcripts. A first-round RT-PCR of the TCR CDR3 used the HTBI primer set. TCRdb used MiXCR to reprocess the multiplex PCR reads, holding one entry per CDR3 protein. The sample holds around 580,000 distinct CDR3 sequences, roughly 50% seen once. This clonotype was detected a few times. Its antigen is not identified. CDR3 length: 15 amino acids. Per germline, CDR1 MNHNY and CDR2 SVGAGI (reference sequence). Trimming at V came to 4 bases and at J to 4 bases, leaving 7 bases not matched to a gene. The rearrangement links TRBV6-6 to TRBJ1-5, with TRBD1 matching 7 bases. This clonotype was obtained from a woman between 18 and 29 years old with Graves' hyperthyroidism. The specimen was peripheral blood or thyroid tissue (not recorded which). The DNA of the CDR3 is TGTGCCAGCAGTTGGGACAGTGCAATAAATCAGCCCCAGCATTTT. Its translation: CASSWDSAINQPQHF.